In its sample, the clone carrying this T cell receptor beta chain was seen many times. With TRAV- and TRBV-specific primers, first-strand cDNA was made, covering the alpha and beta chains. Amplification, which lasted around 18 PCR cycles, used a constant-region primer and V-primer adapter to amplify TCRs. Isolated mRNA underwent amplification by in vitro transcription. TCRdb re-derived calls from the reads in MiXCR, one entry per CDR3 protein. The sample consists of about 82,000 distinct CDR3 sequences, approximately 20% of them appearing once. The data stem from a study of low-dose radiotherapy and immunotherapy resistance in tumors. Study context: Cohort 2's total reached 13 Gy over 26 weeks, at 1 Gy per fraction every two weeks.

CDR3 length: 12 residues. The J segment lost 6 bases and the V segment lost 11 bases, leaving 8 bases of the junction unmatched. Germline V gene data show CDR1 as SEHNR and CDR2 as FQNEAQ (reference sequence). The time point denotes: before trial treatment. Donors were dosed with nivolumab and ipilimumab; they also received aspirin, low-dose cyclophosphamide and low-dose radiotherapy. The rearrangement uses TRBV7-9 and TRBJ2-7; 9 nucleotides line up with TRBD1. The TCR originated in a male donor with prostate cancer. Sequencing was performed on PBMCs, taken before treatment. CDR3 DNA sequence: TGTGCCGGCCGGGACAGGGATGGCGAGCAGTACTTC. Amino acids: CAGRDRDGEQYF.